A selection of T cell receptor beta chains follows, all from one sample in a study of T cell changes during pregnancy in multiple sclerosis. Profiled with immunoSEQ multiplex PCR; TCRdb holds only in-frame clones, not every one. Among around 19,000 clones listed, about 88% were seen once. The sample here was CD8+ T cells from peripheral blood mononuclear cells, taken after pregnancy. These receptors all stem from a female donor in good health, enrolled as a control in a pregnancy study. Each CDR3 is given with its conserved first and last residue. Each record gives: V gene, J gene, clone size, D gene, CDR3 DNA, CDR3 protein. D genes are given only for firm matches. For some rows the clone size is stated as once, few or many, or as a class when expanded; others skip it.

>TRBV2|TRBJ2-7|once|.
TGTGCCAGCACCGGCGGAGCTAGCTCCTACGAGCAGTACTTC
CASTGGASSYEQYF
>TRBV13|TRBJ2-7|.|.
TGTGCCAGCAGCCAGATGAGGGAGAGCTACGAGCAGTACTTC
CASSQMRESYEQYF
>TRBV2|TRBJ2-1|.|TRBD2
TGTGCCAGTATAGCGGGAGCTTCCTACAATGAGCAGTTCTTC
CASIAGASYNEQFF
>TRBV18|TRBJ2-5|.|TRBD2
TGTGCCAGCTCACCAAGACTAGCGGAGCAAGAGACCCAGTACTTC
CASSPRLAEQETQYF
>TRBV9|TRBJ2-3|.|TRBD2
TGTGCCAGCAGCTTAAGGACTAGCGGGTTGGGCACAGATACGCAGTATTTT
CASSLRTSGLGTDTQYF
>TRBV19|TRBJ2-1|.|TRBD1
TGTGCCAGTAAAGCCTTCCACCGGGACAGGGGGCCGGGGAATGAGCAGTTCTTC
CASKAFHRDRGPGNEQFF
>TRBV4-3|TRBJ2-7|medium-sized|TRBD1
TGCGCCAGCAGCCTCGGGCAGGGGGATTCCTACGAGCAGTACTTC
CASSLGQGDSYEQYF
>TRBV27|TRBJ1-1|.|.
TGTGCCAGCGGCTCAGGTACAGTGAACACTGAAGCTTTCTTT
CASGSGTVNTEAFF
>TRBV5-4|TRBJ2-7|.|TRBD2
TGTGCCAGCAGCTTCTATTTCGGGAGGGACGAGCAGTACTTC
CASSFYFGRDEQYF
>TRBV18|TRBJ1-5|once|.
TGTGCCAGCTCACCCGAGCGGAATCAGCCCCAGCATTTT
CASSPERNQPQHF
>TRBV7-9|TRBJ2-7|.|TRBD1
TGTGCCAGCAGCAGGGGACAGGGAATCTCCTACGAGCAGTACTTC
CASSRGQGISYEQYF
>TRBV13|TRBJ2-7|few|.
TGTGCCAGCAGCGTAGGTAGGGGCTACGAGCAGTACTTC
CASSVGRGYEQYF
>TRBV5-4|TRBJ2-2|.|.
TGTGCCAGCAGCTTCGACATCACGAACACCGGGGAGCTGTTTTTT
CASSFDITNTGELFF
>TRBV5-6|TRBJ1-1|.|.
TGTGCCAGCAGCCCGGGGACCGGGGGCACTGAAGCTTTCTTT
CASSPGTGGTEAFF
>TRBV30|TRBJ2-7|.|.
TGTGCCTGGAGTCCGGACAGCATCTACGAGCAGTACTTC
CAWSPDSIYEQYF
>TRBV30|TRBJ2-7|few|.
TGTGCCTGGAGTGCGGGTGCAGGGGCAGGGTACGAGCAGTACTTC
CAWSAGAGAGYEQYF
>TRBV6-6|TRBJ2-7|few|TRBD2
TGTGCCAGCAGCCCGAAACTAGCGGGATTACTCGAGCAGTACTTC
CASSPKLAGLLEQYF
>TRBV9|TRBJ2-7|.|TRBD1
TGTGCCAGCAGCCCTACAGGGGACCTTTTCTCCTACGAGCAGTACTTC
CASSPTGDLFSYEQYF
>TRBV7-7|TRBJ1-4|.|.
TGTGCCAGCAGCCGTAACATTATCGAAAAACTGTTTTTT
CASSRNIIEKLFF
>TRBV19|TRBJ1-1|.|TRBD1
TGTGCCAGTAGTATCGACAGGGAAACTGAAGCTTTCTTT
CASSIDRETEAFF
>TRBV5-4|TRBJ1-1|.|.
TGTGCCAGCAGCCCCGCCGGGGGGAACACTGAAGCTTTCTTT
CASSPAGGNTEAFF
>TRBV7-2|TRBJ1-5|.|.
TGTGCCAGCAGTCGGGGGGGCGCTAGCAATCAGCCCCAGCATTTT
CASSRGGASNQPQHF
>TRBV29-1|TRBJ2-1|.|TRBD2
TGCAGCGTTACGGGGGGGACCTACAATGAGCAGTTCTTC
CSVTGGTYNEQFF
>TRBV10-1|TRBJ2-2|.|TRBD1
TGCGCCAGCAAGGGACAGGGCGCCGGGGAGCTGTTTTTT
CASKGQGAGELFF
>TRBV5-1|TRBJ2-7|.|TRBD2
TGCGCCAGCAGGCTGGGGGGGTCCTACGAGCAGTACTTC
CASRLGGSYEQYF
>TRBV2|TRBJ1-1|.|TRBD1
TGTGCCAGCATCACCGGGACAGGGGGGTCAGGATACACTGAAGCTTTCTTT
CASITGTGGSGYTEAFF